The 19 T cell receptor beta chains presented below share a single source sample, sequenced in a study of blood T cell repertoires in COVID-19 (dated by TCRdb to 2020 to 2021). The protocol used for the library was the immunoSEQ multiplex PCR assay. The source is immuneACCESS, and TCRdb retained only in-frame sequences with V and J called. Part of the clones is not carried over; for the studies checked, unresolved V genes explain less than half of this, and the remainder is unexplained. The sample table lists 200,000 to 250,000 clones, 70% to 90% of them with a count of one. The biggest ten clones account for roughly a tenth of the sample. The sequenced sample consisted of PBMCs or T cells enriched from blood (not recorded which). The receptors stem from a man in his thirties or forties who had recovered from COVID-19.

The chain links TRBV6-5 to TRBJ2-7; maybe TRBD1 (6 bases). The CDR3 length is 14 residues. Trimming removed 2 bases at V and 4 bases at J, with 12 bases between. Germline V CDR1 and CDR2: MNHEY, SVGAGI. CDR3 nucleotide sequence: TGTGCCAGCAGTTACGGTGGGGGACATTACGAGCAGTACTTC. Translated, it gives CASSYGGGHYEQYF.

The rearrangement uses TRBV10-2 and TRBJ1-5, with D perhaps TRBD1 (6 bases). V was trimmed by 3 bases and J by 4 bases, leaving 13 bases between them. The V gene's germline CDR1 is WSHSY and CDR2 SAAADI. This CDR3 region has 15 residues. Written as DNA, the CDR3 is TGCGCCAGCAGTGACTCCGGGACATTTAATCAGCCCCAGCATTTT. Encoded protein: CASSDSGTFNQPQHF.

The count of this clone is one. The chain couples TRBV18 to TRBJ1-2; maybe TRBD1 (5 bases). The CDR3 is made up of 13 amino acids. Germline CDR1 KGHSH, CDR2 LQKENI. Trimming took off 4 bases at V and 4 bases at J, with 10 bases between the two ends. Here the CDR3 DNA reads TGTGCCAGCTCACGGGGGGATATCTATGGCTACACCTTC. The encoded protein is CASSRGDIYGYTF. Based on the CDR3 plus reference TRBV18 and TRBJ1-2, the full variable domain is NAGVMQNPRHLVRRRGQEARLRCSPMKGHSHVYWYRQLPEEGLKFMVYLQKENIIDESGMPKERFSAEFPKEGPSILRIQQVVRGDSAAYFCASSRGDIYGYTFGSGTRLTVV.

The CDR3 here is CASKVPTGAKAFF. The DNA of the CDR3 is TGTGCCAGCAAGGTGCCGACAGGGGCTAAAGCTTTCTTT. The V call is TRBV2, the J call TRBJ1-1; 8 bases match TRBD1. CDR1 is SNHLY and CDR2 is FYNNEI in the germline V gene. This CDR3 contains 13 residues. Trimming took 7 bases from V and 9 from J; bases not matched to a gene: 10.

The chain joins TRBV7-2 to TRBJ1-4; TRBD1 agrees at 9 bases. V dropped 3 bases and J dropped 8; count of bases not matched to a gene: 7. The CDR3 consists of 15 residues. The V gene's germline CDR1 is SGHTA and CDR2 FQGNSA. The DNA of the CDR3 is TGTGCCAGCAGCTTCACAGGGGGCTCTCACGAAAAACTGTTTTTT. Translated, it gives CASSFTGGSHEKLFF.

J is TRBJ1-1 and V is TRBV5-1; tentatively, D is TRBD1 (6 bases). The germline V and J ends were trimmed by 7 bases and 1 base, with 14 bases remaining between them. The germline gives CDR1 SGHRS, CDR2 YFSETQ. The CDR3 sequence is 14 residues long. The DNA for the CDR3 is TGCGCCAGCTCGGACCAGGGGACGAACACTGAAGCTTTCTTT. Its protein is CASSDQGTNTEAFF.

The chain employs TRBV2 and TRBJ1-2; no clear D gene. The germline V gene has CDR1 SNHLY and CDR2 FYNNEI. V was clipped by 3 bases and J by 3 bases, with 17 bases between them. This CDR3 contains 16 residues. In DNA, the CDR3 is TGTGCCAGCAGTGAGATTAACAAATTAACCTACTATGGCTACACCTTC. As protein: CASSEINKLTYYGYTF.

V is TRBV5-1 and J is TRBJ2-3, with 9 bases fitting TRBD2. After removal of 1 base from V and 2 bases from J, the junction contained 8 bases not matched to a gene. The CDR3 has 17 amino acids. From germline, CDR1 is SGHRS and CDR2 YFSETQ. In DNA form, the CDR3 reads TGCGCCAGCAGCTTGACAATAGCGGGAGAGTCCACAGATACGCAGTATTTT. This sequence encodes CASSLTIAGESTDTQYF.

This clone showed up just once. V usage is TRBV7-9 and J usage is TRBJ1-5; no clear D gene. Germline V gives CDR1 SEHNR, CDR2 FQNEAQ (reference sequence). This CDR3 region has 16 residues. The V gene lost 3 bases and the J gene lost 1 base, with 13 bases spanning the gap. The CDR3 bases are TGTGCCAGCAGCTTGTGGGCGACGGGGAGCAATCAGCCCCAGCATTTT. Encoded protein: CASSLWATGSNQPQHF.

The chain couples TRBV10-2 to TRBJ1-5; possibly TRBD1 for D (6 bases). The CDR3 is made up of 14 amino acids. Per the germline V gene, CDR1 is WSHSY and CDR2 is SAAADI. Between the trimmed V and J ends, which lost 4 bases and 6 bases, there was a span of 13 bases. CDR3 in DNA: TGCGCCAGCAGTGCGTTGGGGGCAGGTCAGCCCCAGCATTTT. Translating it yields CASSALGAGQPQHF.

This chain joins TRBV27 and TRBJ1-6, with D unresolved. Germline CDR1 MNHEY, CDR2 SMNVEV (reference sequence). This CDR3 comprises 19 residues. Trimming cost V 4 bases and J 5 bases, with 24 bases left between them. The CDR3 protein is CASSYSYRPGSQDNSPLHF. Here the CDR3 DNA reads TGTGCCAGCAGTTACTCTTATCGCCCGGGGAGTCAGGATAATTCACCCCTCCACTTT.

Of note for this clone: An end of the junction differs from the germline gene, which may be a read error. The chain combines TRBV20-1 with TRBJ1-1; D remains unclear. Germline CDR1 reads DFQATT; CDR2 reads SNEGSKA (reference sequence). The CDR3 length is 11 residues. This chain's CDR3 is CSASTRLLVRF. The CDR3 nucleotides read TGCAGTGCTAGTACCAGGCTACTTGTCCGCTTT.

The genes are TRBV7-8 and TRBJ2-3, with 8 positions matching TRBD2. Germline V gives CDR1 SGHVS, CDR2 FQNEAQ. The CDR3 sequence is 12 residues long. V shed 5 bases, J shed 6 bases, and the junction held 1 base outside the gene matches. CDR3 coding DNA: TGTGCCAGCAGCCGGGGGGGGGATACGCAGTATTTT. This codes for CASSRGGDTQYF. The full variable domain, its missing parts supplied by reference TRBV7-8 and TRBJ2-3, is GAGVSQSPRYKVAKRGQDVALRCDPISGHVSLFWYQQALGQGPEFLTYFQNEAQLDKSGLPSDRFFAERPEGSVSTLKIQRTQQEDSAVYLCASSRGGDTQYFGPGTRLTVL.

The chain joins TRBV28 to TRBJ1-1; tentatively, D is TRBD1 (6 bases). The germline V gene encodes CDR1 MDHEN and CDR2 SYDVKM. This CDR3 spans 14 amino acids. Between the trimmed V and J ends, which lost 5 bases and 9 bases, there was a span of 19 bases. This chain's CDR3 is CASSIPDRLPQAFF. CDR3 sequence (DNA): TGTGCCAGCAGTATACCCGACAGGCTCCCTCAAGCTTTCTTT.

This chain connects TRBV13 to TRBJ1-1; D ambiguous. Germline loops: CDR1 PRHDT, CDR2 FYEKMQ (reference sequence). The CDR3 sequence is 14 residues long. V shed 5 bases and J shed 0 bases, with 10 bases lying between them. The DNA of the CDR3 is TGTGCCAGCAGCCGAGGCACCCTGAACACTGAAGCTTTCTTT. As protein: CASSRGTLNTEAFF.

The V gene is TRBV24-1, the J gene TRBJ1-1, with D maybe TRBD1 (6 bases). Germline values: CDR1 KGHDR, CDR2 SFDVKD. V shed 3 bases and J shed 4 bases, with 8 bases lying between them. The CDR3 is 13 residues long. This chain's CDR3 is CATSDTGSTEAFF. The CDR3 DNA follows: TGTGCCACCAGTGATACAGGGTCCACTGAAGCTTTCTTT.

V gene TRBV29-1 combines with J gene TRBJ1-2; 7 bases agree with TRBD1. The CDR3 contains 13 residues. The V gene's germline CDR1 is SQVTM and CDR2 ANQGSEA. The trim removed 4 bases at V and 1 base at J, leaving 3 bases unmatched. The CDR3 DNA sequence: TGCAGCGTTGTTGGGACAGTTAACTATGGCTACACCTTC. Translated: CSVVGTVNYGYTF.

The gene calls are TRBV25-1 and TRBJ1-4, with 8 bases fitting TRBD1. CDR1 is MGHDK and CDR2 is SYGVNS in the germline V gene. The J segment lost 7 bases and the V segment lost 0 bases, leaving 7 bases of the junction unmatched. The CDR3 is made up of 16 amino acids. DNA of the CDR3: TGTGCCAGCAGTGAATATACTCCGGGACAGGCTGAAAAACTGTTTTTT. Amino acids: CASSEYTPGQAEKLFF.

The chain links TRBV11-3 to TRBJ1-1; the D gene is possibly TRBD1 (5 bases). There are 15 residues in the CDR3. V lost 6 bases to trimming and J lost 1 base, with 15 bases between them. Germline V gives CDR1 SGHNT, CDR2 YENEEA. The DNA of the CDR3 is TGTGCCAGCAGGCGTTCAGGGTTGAAGAACACTGAAGCTTTCTTT. Translating it yields CASRRSGLKNTEAFF.